The TCR beta chain under discussion was sequenced for a study of shared clonotypes between healthy human individuals. As for the study in general: Three plates each covered CD4 naive and memory; CD8 naive two, CD8 memory one.

The table came from immunoSEQ multiplex PCR; TCRdb's copy has only in-frame clones and leaves some out. The data hold roughly 2,500,000 clones, with 90% to 95% observed a single time. The germline gives CDR1 MDHEN, CDR2 SYDVKM. Trimming took 6 bases from V and 0 from J, leaving 14 bases between them. The CDR3 contains 16 residues. The genes are TRBV28 and TRBJ2-2; D is unresolved. Sequencing was carried out using naive CD4+ T cells from PBMCs. Subset noted: CD45RA+ positively selected. The TCR comes from a man between 18 and 29 years old in good health. Some clones in this sample may be carry-over from other donors' samples. The CDR3 coding sequence is TGTGCCAGCAGCCTTGTGTGGCTCGCGAACACCGGGGAGCTGTTTTTT. Protein product: CASSLVWLANTGELFF.